Following are 30 T cell receptor beta chains from one sample sequenced in a study of identical twins (dated by TCRdb to about 2016). The library was made by 5' RACE. Sequencing was performed on an Illumina HiSeq 2000. TCRdb took the public reads, trimmed them with fastp at Q25, ran MiXCR for clone calling and kept in-frame beta chains. Every entry covers one CDR3 protein and lists the most common genes and DNA from its rows. In all, the sample holds 200,000 to 300,000 distinct CDR3 sequences, and roughly 13% of those were seen once. The ten most abundant clones make up 4% to 5% of the sample. The sample was also linked to a second study, of yellow fever vaccine responses in identical twins.

The source material was memory (CD45RO+) T cells sorted from blood. Interpreted using the paper, the cell subset or site label stands for: CD45RO+ enriched T cells. Every receptor here comes from a woman under 30 in good health.

J is TRBJ2-1 and V is TRBV29-1, with 13 positions matching TRBD2. Germline CDR1 is SQVTM and CDR2 is ANQGSEA. The CDR3 is 14 residues long. V was clipped by 5 bases and J by 5 bases; unmatched bases: 3. Here the CDR3 DNA reads TGCAGCGTTTCCGGGACTAGCGGGGACAATGAGCAGTTCTTC. It encodes CSVSGTSGDNEQFF.

V gene TRBV20-1 combines with J gene TRBJ2-1, with 7 positions matching TRBD1. This CDR3 has 16 amino acids. V shed 3 bases, J shed 4 bases, and the junction held 12 bases outside the gene matches. CDR1 and CDR2 from the germline V gene are DFQATT and SNEGSKA (reference sequence). CDR3 DNA sequence: TGCAGTGCTAGGCTTTTTATCGGGACAGCTTACAATGAGCAGTTCTTC. It yields the protein CSARLFIGTAYNEQFF.

In the case of this clonotype: The junction does not match germline at one end; this may be a read error. The chain is built from TRBV20-1 and TRBJ2-4; D gene unclear. This CDR3 is 15 amino acids long. Germline CDR1 is DFQATT and CDR2 is SNEGSKA (reference sequence). The CDR3, as DNA: TGCAGCGCTAGTCAGGCTCCGGGCTTAGAAAACATTCAGTACTTC. Encoded protein: CSASQAPGLENIQYF.

This clonotype has just a few counts. The V call is TRBV2, the J call TRBJ2-7, with 11 positions matching TRBD1. The J segment lost 7 bases and the V segment lost 5 bases, leaving 10 bases of the junction unmatched. Germline CDR1 SNHLY, CDR2 FYNNEI. This CDR3 region has 15 residues. The CDR3 region is CASSKGQGVLGEQYF. DNA of the CDR3: TGTGCCAGCAGTAAGGGACAGGGGGTCCTGGGAGAGCAGTACTTC.

The rearrangement joins TRBV20-1 to TRBJ2-7; no definite D call. The germline V gene encodes CDR1 DFQATT and CDR2 SNEGSKA (reference sequence). This CDR3 is 14 amino acids long. Between the trimmed V and J ends, which lost 5 bases and 2 bases, there was a span of 16 bases. The CDR3 spells CSAVPSHSTYEQYF. In DNA form, the CDR3 reads TGCAGTGCTGTCCCCTCGCATAGTACCTACGAGCAGTACTTC.

This clonotype was picked up many times. The chain uses TRBV4-2 and TRBJ2-2; 16 bases line up with TRBD2. The V gene end was trimmed by 4 bases and the J gene end by 4 bases; junction bases not matched to a gene: 3. The germline V gene has CDR1 LGHNA and CDR2 YNFKEQ. The CDR3 length is 17 residues. The CDR3 region has the DNA TGTGCCAGCAGCCCGGGACTAGCGGGGGGGCGCACCGGGGAGCTGTTTTTT. It codes for CASSPGLAGGRTGELFF.

The chain couples TRBV3-1 to TRBJ2-7; D call uncertain. The CDR3 has 15 amino acids. The germline V and J ends were trimmed by 4 bases and 3 bases, with 16 bases remaining between them. Germline V lookup: CDR1 LGHDT, CDR2 YNNKEL (reference sequence). CDR3 residues: CASSLYPGPVYEQYF. Here the CDR3 DNA reads TGTGCCAGCAGCCTGTACCCCGGACCTGTCTACGAGCAGTACTTC.

This clonotype turned up a few times. The chain uses TRBV7-2 and TRBJ2-5, with 9 nucleotides matching TRBD1. V lost 1 base to trimming and J lost 5 bases; unmatched junction nucleotides: 5. The CDR3 totals 15 residues. Germline V gives CDR1 SGHTA, CDR2 FQGNSA. The CDR3 nucleotides read TGTGCCAGCAGCTTAGTAGGGGGACAGGGCGAGACCCAGTACTTC. Translating it yields CASSLVGGQGETQYF.

With regard to this clonotype: One junction end does not reproduce the germline sequence, and a read error may be involved. The chain carries TRBV2 and TRBJ2-7; D may be TRBD1 or TRBD2 (5 bases each). Germline V gene sequence: CDR1 SNHLY, CDR2 FYNNEI. The CDR3 loop spans 13 amino acids. CDR3 protein: CASSVRDGPPRDF. In nucleotides, the CDR3 is TGTGCCAGCAGTGTCCGGGACGGACCTCCCAGGGACTTC.

This clonotype was seen repeatedly, ten times or more. The chain links TRBV12-3 or TRBV12-4 to TRBJ1-1; 9 nucleotides align to TRBD1. The CDR3 consists of 14 residues. Losses at the gene ends were 6 bases for V and 1 base for J; bases not matched to a gene: 3. The DNA for the CDR3 is TGTGCCAGCAGGGGGACAGGGTCGAACACTGAAGCTTTCTTT. Protein: CASRGTGSNTEAFF.

In its sample, this clonotype was seen many times. The chain carries TRBV6-5 and TRBJ1-2; D is undetermined. Germline values: CDR1 MNHEY, CDR2 SVGAGI. This CDR3 is 14 amino acids long. Trimming left V 4 bases short and J 7 bases short, with 16 bases between. CDR3 DNA sequence: TGTGCCAGCAGTTTGCTGGACCTTCGCGGTGGCTACACCTTC. This codes for CASSLLDLRGGYTF.

This clonotype was seen a handful of times. An end of the junction does not agree with germline; a read error may underlie this. V gene TRBV28 combines with J gene TRBJ1-5; D unresolved. The CDR3 has 13 amino acids. The germline CDR1 and CDR2 sequences are MDHEN and SYDVKM. CDR3 DNA: TGTGCGAGCAGCCAGTTTTCTAATCAGCCCCAGCATTTT. Translation gives CASSQFSNQPQHF.

V gene TRBV7-9 combines with J gene TRBJ2-1; tentatively, D is TRBD1 or TRBD2 (5 bases each). The V end was cut by 10 bases, the J end by 5 bases, with 9 bases between. There are 11 residues in the CDR3. The germline V gene encodes CDR1 SEHNR and CDR2 FQNEAQ (reference sequence). This CDR3 reads CATGGDNEQFF. DNA for the CDR3: TGTGCCACTGGGGGTGACAATGAGCAGTTCTTC. The full variable domain, in which reference TRBV7-9 and TRBJ2-1 provide the parts outside the CDR3, is DTGVSQNPRHKITKRGQNVTFRCDPISEHNRLYWYRQTLGQGPEFLTYFQNEAQLEKSRLLSDRFSAERPKGSFSTLEIQRTEQGDSAMYLCATGGDNEQFFGPGTRLTVL.

In this sample, this clonotype turned up a few times. This chain connects TRBV5-1 to TRBJ2-7; D remains ambiguous. Per germline, CDR1 SGHRS and CDR2 YFSETQ. Trimming left V 4 bases short and J 3 bases short, with 11 bases between. The CDR3 is 13 amino acids. CDR3 in DNA: TGCGCCAGCAGCCTAACGGAAGTCTACGAGCAGTACTTC. This gives the protein CASSLTEVYEQYF.

This clonotype was counted many times. V is TRBV5-1 and J is TRBJ2-7; 7 positions match TRBD1. V was clipped by 4 bases and J by 4 bases; unmatched bases: 5. Germline CDR1 and CDR2: SGHRS and YFSETQ. This CDR3 region has 13 residues. CDR3 region: CASSEGTAYEQYF. In DNA form, the CDR3 reads TGCGCCAGCAGCGAGGGGACAGCTTACGAGCAGTACTTC.

In its sample, this clonotype was seen many times. The chain recombines TRBV5-6 with TRBJ2-1; tentative D call: TRBD2 (6 bases). This CDR3 comprises 13 residues. Germline V gene data show CDR1 as SGHDT and CDR2 as YYEEEE. V dropped 4 bases and J dropped 5 bases, with 10 bases sitting between them. The CDR3 bases are TGTGCCAGCAGCCGGGACTGGAACAATGAGCAGTTCTTC. It yields the protein CASSRDWNNEQFF.

In its sample, this clonotype was seen many times. The chain couples TRBV12-3 or TRBV12-4 to TRBJ2-1; a possible D gene is TRBD1 (6 bases). V gave up 1 base and J gave up 7 bases, with 17 bases separating them. The CDR3 is 16 residues long. The chain's CDR3 is CASSLVEDRGMNEQFF. For the CDR3, the DNA is TGTGCCAGCAGTTTAGTAGAGGACAGAGGGATGAATGAGCAGTTCTTC.

This clonotype was found a few times. For the CDR3, the DNA is TGTGCCAGTGCCCGGCTGGCGAGCTACAATGAGCAGTTCTTC. Its translation: CASARLASYNEQFF. The rearrangement uses TRBV2 and TRBJ2-1; D is uncertain. CDR1 SNHLY and CDR2 FYNNEI come from the germline V gene. This CDR3 is 14 amino acids long. The V and J ends lost 9 bases and 3 bases respectively, with 15 bases between them. Complete variable domain (other parts from reference TRBV2 and TRBJ2-1): EPEVTQTPSHQVTQMGQEVILRCVPISNHLYFYWYRQILGQKVEFLVSFYNNEISEKSEIFDDQFSVERPDGSNFTLKIRSTKLEDSAMYFCASARLASYNEQFFGPGTRLTVL.

The chain joins TRBV6-4 to TRBJ2-3; 9 bases are shared with TRBD1. CDR1 MRHNA and CDR2 SNTAGT come from the germline V gene. With 5 bases clipped from V and 4 bases from J, the junction kept 7 bases outside the gene matches. The CDR3 is 15 amino acids. DNA for the CDR3: TGTGCCAGCAGTAGACAGGGGGAAGGCGCAGATACGCAGTATTTT. It specifies CASSRQGEGADTQYF.

This clonotype showed up just a few times. The J gene is TRBJ2-1, the V gene TRBV28; perhaps TRBD1 as D (5 bases). The CDR3 length is 13 residues. Trimming took off 6 bases at V and 2 bases at J, with 8 bases between the two ends. Germline V gene lookup returns CDR1 MDHEN and CDR2 SYDVKM. CDR3 DNA sequence: TGTGCCAGCAGGGAGACAGCCTACAATGAGCAGTTCTTC. Translation gives CASRETAYNEQFF.

There are a few counts of this clonotype. The chain is built from TRBV24-1 and TRBJ2-1; no clear D. This CDR3 spans 13 amino acids. CDR1 and CDR2 from the germline V gene are KGHDR and SFDVKD. Trimming took off 0 bases at V and 9 bases at J, with 8 bases between the two ends. CDR3 in DNA: TGTGCCACCAGTGATTTGCCAGGACCTGAGCAGTTCTTC. Translated: CATSDLPGPEQFF.

This clonotype appeared a few times. The rearrangement joins TRBV29-1 to TRBJ1-1, with TRBD1 identical over 11 bases. The germline CDR1 and CDR2 sequences are SQVTM and ANQGSEA. V lost 7 bases to trimming and J lost 4 bases; unmatched junction nucleotides: 8. The CDR3 has 14 amino acids. The CDR3 DNA is TGCAGCGGCACCGCCGGGACAGGGGGCACTGAAGCTTTCTTT. It codes for CSGTAGTGGTEAFF.

The DNA of the CDR3 is TGTGCCAGCAGCTTACGGGTAGCGGGGGTTGCTGAGCAGTTCTTC. Protein sequence: CASSLRVAGVAEQFF. V gene TRBV7-8 combines with J gene TRBJ2-1; TRBD2 agrees at 9 bases. With 2 bases clipped from V and 9 bases from J, the junction kept 8 bases outside the gene matches. This CDR3 is 15 amino acids long. The germline CDR1 and CDR2 sequences are SGHVS and FQNEAQ.

V gene TRBV27 combines with J gene TRBJ2-4, with TRBD2 matching 8 bases. The germline V gene encodes CDR1 MNHEY and CDR2 SMNVEV (reference sequence). The V and J ends lost 5 bases and 0 bases, in that order; junction bases with no gene match: 3. The CDR3 extends over 15 amino acids. CDR3 amino acids: CASSNSGIAKNIQYF. The CDR3 DNA follows: TGTGCCAGCAGTAATAGCGGGATAGCCAAAAACATTCAGTACTTC.

The chain employs TRBV4-3 and TRBJ1-1; 7 bases match TRBD1. V shed 4 bases, J shed 3 bases, and the junction held 11 bases outside the gene matches. CDR1 is LGHNA and CDR2 is YSLEER in the germline V gene. This CDR3 contains 16 residues. CDR3 sequence reads: CASSPKRDSFHTEAFF. DNA for the CDR3: TGCGCCAGCAGCCCCAAGAGGGACAGTTTCCACACTGAAGCTTTCTTT.

The genes are TRBV15 and TRBJ2-7, with D perhaps matching TRBD1 (5 bases). Between the trimmed V and J ends, which lost 1 base and 1 base, there was a span of 8 bases. Germline lookup yields CDR1 LNHNV and CDR2 YYDKDF (reference sequence). CDR3 size: 14 residues. CDR3 sequence: CATSRADTSYEQYF. CDR3 DNA sequence: TGTGCCACCAGCAGAGCGGACACATCCTACGAGCAGTACTTC.

This clonotype was detected a few times. The V and J genes are TRBV6-1 and TRBJ2-3; tentatively, D is TRBD2 (7 bases). The V end was cut by 7 bases, the J end by 2 bases, with 13 bases between. The germline CDR1 and CDR2 sequences are MNHNS and SASEGT. This CDR3 spans 14 amino acids. The CDR3: CASIAGAPTDTQYF. CDR3 in DNA: TGTGCCAGCATTGCGGGGGCCCCCACAGATACGCAGTATTTT.

The sample holds a few counts of this clonotype. The rearrangement uses TRBV6-1 and TRBJ2-1, with TRBD1 identical over 9 bases. Germline CDR1 reads MNHNS; CDR2 reads SASEGT. The ends lost 5 bases at V and 4 bases at J; junction bases unmatched: 6. The CDR3 is 15 amino acids. Here the CDR3 reads CASSLTGGPYNEQFF. The CDR3 DNA follows: TGTGCCAGCAGTCTGACAGGGGGACCGTACAATGAGCAGTTCTTC.

The V gene is TRBV4-3, the J gene TRBJ2-1, with D unresolved. The CDR3 is 14 residues long. Germline lookup yields CDR1 LGHNA and CDR2 YSLEER. V shed 1 base and J shed 8 bases, with 12 bases lying between them. As DNA, the CDR3 is TGCGCCAGCAGCCAAGTTGTGTCCAGGTATGAGCAGTTCTTC. It yields the protein CASSQVVSRYEQFF.

V usage is TRBV29-1 and J usage is TRBJ2-1; 8 nucleotides line up with TRBD2. Germline-derived CDR1 and CDR2 are SQVTM and ANQGSEA. CDR3 length: 18 amino acids. J was trimmed by 0 bases and V by 6 bases; bases with no gene match: 16. The CDR3 DNA reads as TGCAGCGTCCTACCCCGGGGGGGGGGCCCTAGCTCCTACAATGAGCAGTTCTTC. This codes for CSVLPRGGGPSSYNEQFF.